This T cell receptor (beta chain) was obtained from a study of cytomegalovirus exposure and HLA in healthy donors. Germline V gene lookup returns CDR1 MNHEY and CDR2 SVGAGI. The CDR3 runs 14 residues. The germline V and J ends were trimmed by 2 bases and 6 bases, with 13 bases remaining between them. About this clone itself: Its antigen is currently unknown.

General study points: In a later analysis, a missense DCLRE1C variant was linked to TCR beta V- and J-gene trimming. Specificity for CMV antigens was confirmed in vitro for three of the CMV-associated chains. Fewer N-insertions than the roughly 670-donor mean were reportedly shown by an Asian-associated ancestry cluster in a later analysis. Presence/absence analyses assumed roughly uniform sequencing depth across donors.

A multiplex PCR was run with 60 Vbeta primers and 13 Jbeta primers. This table comes from immunoSEQ multiplex PCR, and its TCRdb copy is limited to in-frame clones, with some not included. The sample lists approximately 120,000 clones, 60% to 80% occurring once. The source of this sequence is a man between 50 and 59 years old in good health and CMV-seronegative. The sequenced material came from PBMCs. The chain employs TRBV6-5 and TRBJ1-1, with D maybe TRBD1 (5 bases). CDR3 loop: CASSYGGRGAEAFF. In DNA, the CDR3 is TGTGCCAGCAGTTACGGTGGTAGGGGTGCTGAAGCTTTCTTT.